Detailed here is one T cell receptor beta chain. The antigen is not known. Peripheral blood, about 9.4 milliliters per donor, was collected. The data originate from a study of blood T cells in healthy people across ages. A sample-barcoded 5' primer and a J-beta primer mix were used in a second PCR of roughly 6 to 12 cycles. TCRdb analysed the 5' RACE reads with MiXCR anew, one entry per CDR3 protein. The sample shows 650,000 or so distinct CDR3 sequences, around 52% of them seen only once. Study-wide results and caveats: PBMC samples, being unsorted, prevented any conclusive comparison of naive and antigen-experienced cells. CMV infection status of these donors was not known.

V lost 1 base to trimming and J lost 3 bases, with 9 bases between them. Germline V CDR1 and CDR2: LGHDT, YNNKEL (reference sequence). CDR3 length: 15 residues. Sequenced input: blood. This receptor was taken from a woman of 80 years or more in good health. The chain joins TRBV3-1 to TRBJ1-4; the D is unclear. CDR3 sequence: CASSQARQPNEKLFF. Written as DNA, the CDR3 is TGTGCCAGCAGCCAAGCTCGGCAACCTAATGAAAAACTGTTTTTT.